This entry is about one T cell receptor beta chain. Its specificity is unknown. The CDR3 sequence is 15 residues long. V shed 4 bases and J shed 5 bases, with 14 bases lying between them. Germline CDR1 MDHEN, CDR2 SYDVKM. Vbeta (60) and Jbeta (13) primers were used in the PCR. Method: immunoSEQ multiplex PCR; TCRdb's copy keeps in-frame clones and lacks some. The sample shows about 140,000 clones, roughly three fifths of them seen only once. This entry belongs to a study of cytomegalovirus exposure and HLA in healthy donors. Findings of the study overall: Cytomegalovirus association was assigned to approximately 160 TCR beta chains.

The source of this sequence is a male donor in good health and CMV-seronegative. The J gene is TRBJ1-4, the V gene TRBV28; D ambiguous. Sequencing was performed on PBMCs. As DNA, the CDR3 is TGTGCCAGCAGTTCCCGAATAGAACTGAATGAAAAACTGTTTTTT. Translation gives CASSSRIELNEKLFF.